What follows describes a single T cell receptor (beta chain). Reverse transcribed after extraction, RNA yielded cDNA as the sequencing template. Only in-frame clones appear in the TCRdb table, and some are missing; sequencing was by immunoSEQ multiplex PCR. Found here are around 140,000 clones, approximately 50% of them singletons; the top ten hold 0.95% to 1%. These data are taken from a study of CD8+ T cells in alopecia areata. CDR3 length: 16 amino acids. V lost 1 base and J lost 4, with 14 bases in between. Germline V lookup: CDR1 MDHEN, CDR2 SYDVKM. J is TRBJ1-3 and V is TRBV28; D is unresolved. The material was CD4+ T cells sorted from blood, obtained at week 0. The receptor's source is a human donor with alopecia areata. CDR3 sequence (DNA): TGTGCCAGCAGTTTATCAGGCGGTGCGAGAGGAAACACCATATATTTT. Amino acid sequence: CASSLSGGARGNTIYF.